The 20 T cell receptor beta chains below come from one sample, sequenced in a study of T cell repertoires in cytomegalovirus infection. TCRdb independently ran MiXCR on the reads; one entry per CDR3 protein. The table includes 200,000 to 300,000 distinct CDR3 sequences, roughly 13% detected once. Sequencing used PBMCs. The receptor source for this set is a human donor in good health (CMV status not recorded). Some clones in this sample may be carry-over from other donors' samples.

There are many counts of this clonotype. The gene calls are TRBV7-2 and TRBJ1-1; perhaps TRBD1 as D (6 bases). Trimming took 3 bases from V and 3 from J, leaving 14 bases between them. The CDR3 is made up of 15 amino acids. Germline V gene data show CDR1 as SGHTA and CDR2 as FQGNSA. The CDR3 loop is CASSFSLTGHTEAFF. The CDR3 nucleotides read TGTGCCAGCAGCTTTTCCTTGACAGGACACACTGAAGCTTTCTTT. Filled out from reference TRBV7-2 and TRBJ1-1, the complete variable domain reads GAGVSQSPSNKVTEKGKDVELRCDPISGHTALYWYRQSLGQGLEFLIYFQGNSAPDKSGLPSDRFSAERTGGSVSTLTIQRTQQEDSAVYLCASSFSLTGHTEAFFGQGTRLTVV.

This clonotype occurred many times. The rearrangement joins TRBV4-1 to TRBJ1-1; D unresolved. V dropped 4 bases and J dropped 4 bases, with 13 bases sitting between them. Germline loops: CDR1 MGHRA, CDR2 YSYEKL. This CDR3 region has 14 residues. The CDR3 is CASSPPDFITEAFF. The DNA for the CDR3 is TGCGCCAGCAGCCCCCCGGACTTTATCACTGAAGCTTTCTTT.

The chain is built from TRBV7-9 and TRBJ1-2; D possibly corresponds to TRBD1 (5 bases). Per germline, CDR1 SEHNR and CDR2 FQNEAQ (reference sequence). Trimming shortened V by 5 bases and J by 6 bases, and 10 bases separated the two germline ends. This CDR3 has 12 residues. CDR3 residues: CASSPGGDGYTF. The CDR3 coding sequence is TGTGCCAGCAGCCCCGGGGGGGATGGCTACACCTTC.

This clonotype came up a few times. V and J are TRBV29-1 and TRBJ2-7, with D tentatively TRBD2 (5 bases). CDR3 length: 13 residues. V lost 7 bases and J lost 5, with 18 bases in between. Per germline, CDR1 SQVTM and CDR2 ANQGSEA. In DNA form, the CDR3 reads TGCAGCGCCGTGGCGGACTGGAACAACGAGCAGTACTTC. Its protein is CSAVADWNNEQYF.

Many counts were recorded for this clonotype. The CDR3 sequence: CASSRGGHTQYF. Written as DNA, the CDR3 is TGTGCCAGCAGCAGGGGGGGGCATACGCAGTATTTT. This sequence joins TRBV7-6 and TRBJ2-3, with D maybe TRBD2 (7 bases). Germline V gene data show CDR1 as SGHVS and CDR2 as FNYEAQ. The CDR3 loop spans 12 amino acids. V was trimmed by 5 bases and J by 7 bases, leaving 10 bases between them.

This clonotype showed up many times. The V call is TRBV7-2, the J call TRBJ1-2; tentative D call: TRBD1 (6 bases). This CDR3 contains 13 residues. Germline CDR1 and CDR2: SGHTA and FQGNSA. Trimming cost V 1 base and J 7 bases, with 10 bases left between them. CDR3 DNA: TGTGCCAGCAGCTTAGTGCAGGGGTTTGGCTACACCTTC. It translates to CASSLVQGFGYTF.

Ten or more counts support this clonotype. The V gene is TRBV7-2, the J gene TRBJ1-5, with D possibly TRBD1 on 5 matching bases. CDR1 and CDR2 (germline): SGHTA, FQGNSA. CDR3 size: 13 residues. Trimming cost V 5 bases and J 4 bases, with 9 bases left between them. CDR3 in amino acids: CASSGGLNQPQHF. CDR3 sequence (DNA): TGTGCCAGCAGCGGGGGACTTAATCAGCCCCAGCATTTT.

The V call is TRBV12-3 or TRBV12-4, the J call TRBJ2-7; no clear D. V shed 3 bases and J shed 4 bases, with 10 bases lying between them. CDR3 size: 13 residues. The CDR3 region is CASSLERDYEQYF. In DNA form, the CDR3 reads TGTGCCAGCAGTTTGGAAAGGGATTACGAGCAGTACTTC.

This chain uses TRBV2 with TRBJ2-3, with TRBD2 matching 11 bases. The CDR3 is 15 amino acids. From germline, CDR1 is SNHLY and CDR2 FYNNEI. V trimming: 3 bases; J trimming: 3 bases; junction bases outside the gene matches: 2. As DNA, the CDR3 is TGTGCCAGCAGTGACCGGACTAGCGGGACAGATACGCAGTATTTT. Amino acid sequence: CASSDRTSGTDTQYF. Looking up the rest from reference TRBV2 and TRBJ2-3 gives the full variable domain: EPEVTQTPSHQVTQMGQEVILRCVPISNHLYFYWYRQILGQKVEFLVSFYNNEISEKSEIFDDQFSVERPDGSNFTLKIRSTKLEDSAMYFCASSDRTSGTDTQYFGPGTRLTVL.

This clonotype was detected ten times or more. The rearrangement links TRBV5-4 to TRBJ2-5; no definite D call. The germline V gene encodes CDR1 SGHNT and CDR2 YYREEE (reference sequence). V was trimmed by 1 base and J by 2 bases, leaving 12 bases between them. This CDR3 is built from 15 residues. The CDR3 loop is CASSLNGQLQETQYF. The CDR3 DNA reads as TGTGCCAGCAGCTTGAACGGGCAGCTACAAGAGACCCAGTACTTC.

This clonotype has ten or more counts. This chain joins TRBV7-3 and TRBJ2-1, with 9 bases fitting TRBD2. The length of the CDR3 is 19 residues. V dropped 0 bases and J dropped 9; count of bases not matched to a gene: 18. The germline CDR1 and CDR2 sequences are SGHTA and FQGTGA. The CDR3 DNA is TGTGCCAGCAGCTTAACGAGAGGGCGCGGGAGGGCCGGCGCGGTTGAGCAGTTCTTC. It is translated as CASSLTRGRGRAGAVEQFF.

In this sample, this clonotype turned up a few times. V is TRBV7-3 and J is TRBJ2-1, with 7 bases lining up with TRBD1. After removal of 2 bases from V and 9 bases from J, the junction contained 10 bases not matched to a gene. Per the germline V gene, CDR1 is SGHTA and CDR2 is FQGTGA. The CDR3 consists of 15 residues. This chain's CDR3 is CASSLLGQPRSEQFF. The CDR3 DNA reads as TGTGCCAGCAGCTTATTGGGACAGCCCCGAAGTGAGCAGTTCTTC.

About this clonotype: A much larger clone sits a single nucleotide away, making a read error possible. The rearrangement links TRBV7-2 to TRBJ1-6, with 9 bases fitting TRBD1. Germline CDR1 is SGHTA and CDR2 is FQGNSA. This CDR3 has 14 amino acids. The V segment lost 4 bases and the J segment 7 bases; nucleotides outside the gene matches: 2. The CDR3 nucleotides read TGTGCCAGCAGCTACGGGACAGGGAATTCACCCCTCCACTTT. It yields the protein CASSYGTGNSPLHF.

This clonotype occurred many times. The chain combines TRBV12-3 or TRBV12-4 with TRBJ1-6, with 10 bases lining up with TRBD1. Unmatched junction bases numbered 5, after V lost 6 bases and J lost 9 bases. The CDR3 extends over 14 amino acids. Here the CDR3 reads CASSRGQGSSPLHF. The DNA of the CDR3 is TGTGCCAGCAGCCGGGGACAGGGGAGTTCACCCCTCCACTTT.

This clonotype occurred many times. V usage is TRBV12-5 and J usage is TRBJ1-3, with 9 bases identical to TRBD1. In germline, CDR1 is LGHNT, CDR2 FRNRAP. This CDR3 has 16 amino acids. V lost 5 bases and J lost 2; bases outside the gene matches: 7. CDR3 sequence (DNA): TGTGCTAGTGGTGCCATCGGGACAGGGACTGGAAACACCATATATTTT. It yields the protein CASGAIGTGTGNTIYF.

This clonotype was counted at least ten times. The genes are TRBV6-1 and TRBJ2-3; 8 bases map to TRBD2. Trimming removed 6 bases from V and 2 bases from J; junction bases left unmatched: 7. Germline CDR1 MNHNS, CDR2 SASEGT. The CDR3 has 15 residues. In DNA, the CDR3 is TGTGCCAGCAGGGAACTAGCGGAATACACAGATACGCAGTATTTT. Protein sequence: CASRELAEYTDTQYF.

The chain joins TRBV4-1 to TRBJ2-3; TRBD2 matches 8 bases. Trimming took 2 bases from V and 0 from J; bases not matched to a gene: 7. This CDR3 comprises 17 residues. Germline CDR1 is MGHRA and CDR2 is YSYEKL. The CDR3 nucleotides are TGCGCCAGCAGCCAAAGAAGCGGGGGCTCAAGCACAGATACGCAGTATTTT. It codes for CASSQRSGGSSTDTQYF.

This clonotype was observed many times. The rearrangement joins TRBV7-2 to TRBJ1-6, with 7 bases lining up with TRBD1. CDR3 size: 16 residues. Losses at the gene ends were 2 bases for V and 9 bases for J; bases not matched to a gene: 10. CDR1 SGHTA and CDR2 FQGNSA come from the germline V gene. The CDR3, as DNA: TGTGCCAGCAGCTTACTTCAGGGGGGGAAAAGTTCACCCCTCCACTTT. Protein: CASSLLQGGKSSPLHF.

Ten or more counts support this clonotype. The chain is built from TRBV7-9 and TRBJ1-1; no reliable D call. CDR1 is SEHNR and CDR2 is FQNEAQ in the germline V gene (reference sequence). Trimming removed 3 bases from V and 4 bases from J, with 12 bases in between. The CDR3 consists of 14 residues. CDR3 sequence (DNA): TGTGCCAGCAGCTTGGTCGGGGAGGGCACTGAAGCTTTCTTT. Translating it yields CASSLVGEGTEAFF.

The chain carries TRBV25-1 and TRBJ2-7; no reliable D call. The length of the CDR3 is 14 residues. V was clipped by 4 bases and J by 3 bases, with 13 bases between them. Germline-derived CDR1 and CDR2 are MGHDK and SYGVNS. CDR3 in DNA: TGTGCCAGCAGTGGGACGGGCCCGATCTACGAGCAGTACTTC. Protein sequence: CASSGTGPIYEQYF.